This T cell receptor (beta chain) was profiled in a study of T cells in localized non-small cell lung cancer. V was pared by 6 bases and J by 6 bases, with 13 bases of the junction left unmatched. The CDR3 covers 15 residues. Germline V gives CDR1 SQVTM, CDR2 ANQGSEA. TCRdb's copy holds only in-frame clones and misses some; the assay was immunoSEQ multiplex PCR. The table lists around 83,000 clones, about 87% of them singletons, with over 12% in the top ten. This sequence was found in a man between 40 and 69 years old with stage I squamous cell lung carcinoma. The source material was peripheral blood, sampled before any cancer treatment. The chain couples TRBV29-1 to TRBJ2-7, with 11 bases lining up with TRBD1. The CDR3 region has the DNA TGCAGCGTAGCTCCCTCAGGGACAGGGGGAGGCGAGCAGTACTTC. It specifies CSVAPSGTGGGEQYF.